This T cell receptor (beta chain) was obtained from a study of blood T cell repertoires in COVID-19. Study at large: Spain, Italy and the United States supplied samples that represented acute and convalescent COVID-19. Sample material is recorded as cDNA or gDNA derived from T cells, B-cell-depleted T cells, or PBMCs.

In the original analysis: Estimation of nucleated cell counts relied on the amplification of reference gene primers. Measured with immunoSEQ multiplex PCR; TCRdb has only the in-frame clones, and not every one. Clone size and the V and J calls come from that table; the DNA yielded D and trimming. The profile shows tens of thousands of clones, about nine tenths of them singletons. Germline V CDR1 and CDR2: SGHDN, FVKESK. Trimming took 7 bases from V and 1 from J, leaving 9 bases between them. The CDR3 is 13 amino acids. This sequence was found in a male donor with acute or convalescent COVID-19. Sample: peripheral blood. The chain has TRBV14 and TRBJ2-3, with D uncertain. The CDR3 DNA follows: TGTGCCAGCATCGTCGCGGGCACAGATACGCAGTATTTT. This sequence encodes CASIVAGTDTQYF. The full variable domain, completed using reference TRBV14 and TRBJ2-3, is EAGVTQFPSHSVIEKGQTVTLRCDPISGHDNLYWYRRVMGKEIKFLLHFVKESKQDESGMPNNRFLAERTGGTYSTLKVQPAELEDSGVYFCASIVAGTDTQYFGPGTRLTVL.